This T cell receptor (beta chain) originates from a study of STAT5B mutations in CD4+ large granular lymphocyte leukemia. This clone was recorded once. The same CDR3 arises from other DNA sequences in this sample as well. Germline CDR1 and CDR2: SGHVS and FNYEAQ. The CDR3 consists of 13 residues. Trimming took off 4 bases at V and 3 bases at J, with 9 bases between the two ends. The repertoire was sequenced with immunoSEQ multiplex PCR; TCRdb's copy has only in-frame clones and lacks some. The sample records some 32,000 clones, roughly 80% being singletons. V and J are TRBV7-6 and TRBJ1-1; weak D call: TRBD1 (5 bases). Source material: CD4+ T cells from blood buffy coats. This sequence was found in a human donor in good health. CDR3 sequence: CASSSQDYTEAFF. CDR3 DNA sequence: TGTGCCAGCAGCTCACAGGACTACACTGAAGCTTTCTTT.